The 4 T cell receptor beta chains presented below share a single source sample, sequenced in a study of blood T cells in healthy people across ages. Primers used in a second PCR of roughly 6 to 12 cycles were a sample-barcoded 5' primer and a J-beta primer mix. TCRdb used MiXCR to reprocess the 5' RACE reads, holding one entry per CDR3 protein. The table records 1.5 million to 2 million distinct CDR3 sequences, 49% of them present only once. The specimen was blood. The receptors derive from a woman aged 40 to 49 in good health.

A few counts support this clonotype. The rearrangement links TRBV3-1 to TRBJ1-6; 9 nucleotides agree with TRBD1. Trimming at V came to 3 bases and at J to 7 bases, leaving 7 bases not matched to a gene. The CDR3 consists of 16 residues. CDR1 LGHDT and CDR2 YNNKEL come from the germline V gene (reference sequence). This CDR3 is CASSHFWDRENSPLHF. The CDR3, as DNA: TGTGCCAGCAGCCATTTTTGGGACAGGGAAAATTCACCCCTCCACTTT.

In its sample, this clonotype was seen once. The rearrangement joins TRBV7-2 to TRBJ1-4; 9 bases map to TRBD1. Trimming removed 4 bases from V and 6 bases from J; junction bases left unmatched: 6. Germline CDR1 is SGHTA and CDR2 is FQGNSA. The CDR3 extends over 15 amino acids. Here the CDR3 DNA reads TGTGCCAGCAGCTCCTACCGACAGGGGGATGAAAAACTGTTTTTT. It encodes CASSSYRQGDEKLFF.

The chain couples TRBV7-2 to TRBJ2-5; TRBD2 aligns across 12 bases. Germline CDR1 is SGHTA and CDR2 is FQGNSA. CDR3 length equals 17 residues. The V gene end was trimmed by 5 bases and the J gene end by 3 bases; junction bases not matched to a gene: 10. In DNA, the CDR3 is TGTGCCAGCAGCCCTTCGTTTTCTAGCGGGGGGGAAGAGACCCAGTACTTC. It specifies CASSPSFSSGGEETQYF.

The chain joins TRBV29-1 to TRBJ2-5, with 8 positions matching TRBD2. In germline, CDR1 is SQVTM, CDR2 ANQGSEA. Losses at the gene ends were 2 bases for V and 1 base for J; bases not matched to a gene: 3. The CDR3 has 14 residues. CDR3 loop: CSVERLAGQETQYF. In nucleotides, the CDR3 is TGCAGCGTTGAAAGGCTAGCGGGCCAAGAGACCCAGTACTTC.